The 22 T cell receptor beta chains reported below all come from one sample, sequenced in a study of blood T cell repertoires in COVID-19. Sequenced by immunoSEQ multiplex PCR; TCRdb stores in-frame clones only, minus some. The sample carries some 300,000 clones, 87% recorded once. Source material: peripheral blood. The source is a man younger than 35 with active or convalescent COVID-19.

This chain uses TRBV4-1 with TRBJ2-1, with D hard to call. Germline values: CDR1 MGHRA, CDR2 YSYEKL. This CDR3 spans 12 amino acids. With 2 bases removed from V and 9 bases from J, the gap between germline ends came to 8 bases. CDR3 in DNA: TGCGCCAGCAGCCAACTAACCCGTGAGCAGTTCTTC. It translates to CASSQLTREQFF.

The CDR3 loop is CASASTGGLSYEQYF. In nucleotides, the CDR3 is TGTGCCAGCGCTTCAACAGGGGGCCTCTCCTACGAGCAGTACTTC. The rearrangement links TRBV6-5 to TRBJ2-7; 9 bases align to TRBD1. V gave up 8 bases and J gave up 0 bases; unmatched junction bases: 8. The germline CDR1 and CDR2 sequences are MNHEY and SVGAGI. The CDR3 has 15 residues.

The CDR3, as DNA: TGTGCCAGCAGCTTTGACAGATACTATGGCTACACCTTC. Protein product: CASSFDRYYGYTF. The gene calls are TRBV5-4 and TRBJ1-2; weak D call: TRBD1 (5 bases). The CDR3 runs to 13 residues. Germline lookup yields CDR1 SGHNT and CDR2 YYREEE (reference sequence). Trimming took 2 bases from V and 3 from J, leaving 8 bases between them. The full variable domain, its missing parts supplied by reference TRBV5-4 and TRBJ1-2, is ETGVTQSPTHLIKTRGQQVTLRCSSQSGHNTVSWYQQALGQGPQFIFQYYREEENGRGNFPPRFSGLQFPNYSSELNVNALELDDSALYLCASSFDRYYGYTFGSGTRLTVV.

The J gene is TRBJ1-1, the V gene TRBV18, with 8 bases identical to TRBD1. Germline values: CDR1 KGHSH, CDR2 LQKENI. J was trimmed by 5 bases and V by 5 bases; bases with no gene match: 13. The CDR3 runs to 16 residues. The CDR3 DNA sequence: TGTGCCAGCTCATTTAGCGGACAGGGAATTTCTACTGAAGCTTTCTTT. Its protein is CASSFSGQGISTEAFF.

This clone came up a few times. The V call is TRBV11-2, the J call TRBJ1-1; D is possibly TRBD1 (5 bases). V shed 2 bases and J shed 1 base, with 11 bases lying between them. CDR3 length: 15 residues. The germline gives CDR1 SGHAT, CDR2 FQNNGV. CDR3 sequence (DNA): TGTGCCAGCAGCTTAACCACGGGGGGGAACACTGAAGCTTTCTTT. Amino acids: CASSLTTGGNTEAFF.

This chain uses TRBV6-5 with TRBJ1-1, with no clear D. Trimming removed 0 bases at V and 0 bases at J, with 5 bases between. Germline CDR1 MNHEY, CDR2 SVGAGI. This CDR3 comprises 14 residues. The DNA of the CDR3 is TGTGCCAGCAGTTACTCGGCTGTGAACACTGAAGCTTTCTTT. Amino acid sequence: CASSYSAVNTEAFF.

V is TRBV27 and J is TRBJ2-6; TRBD1 matches 7 bases. Germline trimming cut 6 bases from V and 1 base from J; bases unmatched to any gene: 9. This CDR3 region has 17 residues. Looked up from germline, CDR1 is MNHEY and CDR2 is SMNVEV (reference sequence). CDR3 nucleotide sequence: TGTGCCAGCAGGCAACAGGGGTTCGCATCTGGGGCCAACGTCCTGACTTTC. Its protein product is CASRQQGFASGANVLTF.

A word on this clone: It is unclear where the CDR3 begins or ends on the DNA, so no DNA is shown, and the CDR3 is as TCRdb lists it. The chain uses TRBV21-1 and TRBJ2-3; the D segment call TRBD2 is taken from the table without a DNA check. TRBV21-1 is shown as a pseudogene. The CDR3 spans 17 residues, counting both ends. The CDR3 sequence is CASSVAGGSEVTDTQYF.

The chain links TRBV6-5 to TRBJ1-2; D unclear. Per germline, CDR1 MNHEY and CDR2 SVGAGI. The CDR3 length is 13 residues. V dropped 0 bases and J dropped 3 bases, with 5 bases sitting between them. DNA of the CDR3: TGTGCCAGCAGTTACTCGTCGTACTATGGCTACACCTTC. Translating it yields CASSYSSYYGYTF.

The CDR3 region is CASSEHRDPPYGYTF. The CDR3 DNA is TGCGCCAGCAGCGAACACAGGGACCCCCCCTATGGCTACACCTTC. The chain joins TRBV10-1 to TRBJ1-2; a possible D gene is TRBD1 (6 bases). The CDR3 consists of 15 residues. Trimming took off 6 bases at V and 4 bases at J, with 18 bases between the two ends. Germline CDR1 reads WNHNN; CDR2 reads SYGVQD (reference sequence).

The chain is built from TRBV4-1 and TRBJ2-7; 10 nucleotides agree with TRBD1. The CDR3 sequence is 15 residues long. Unmatched junction bases numbered 6, after V lost 4 bases and J lost 3 bases. CDR1 is MGHRA and CDR2 is YSYEKL in the germline V gene. CDR3 nucleotide sequence: TGCGCCAGCAGCCGGGGGGACAGGGGTGGCTACGAGCAGTACTTC. Translation: CASSRGDRGGYEQYF.

The chain couples TRBV9 to TRBJ1-1; 8 bases are shared with TRBD1. Germline CDR1 is SGDLS and CDR2 is YYNGEE. The J segment lost 1 base and the V segment lost 3 bases, leaving 2 bases of the junction unmatched. The CDR3 extends over 14 amino acids. In DNA form, the CDR3 reads TGTGCCAGCAGCGGACAGGGGTCGAACACTGAAGCTTTCTTT. Protein: CASSGQGSNTEAFF.

The chain employs TRBV7-2 and TRBJ1-5; 7 bases agree with TRBD1. The CDR3 consists of 13 residues. The V segment lost 2 bases and the J segment 7 bases; nucleotides outside the gene matches: 2. Per germline, CDR1 SGHTA and CDR2 FQGNSA. CDR3 DNA: TGTGCCAGCAGCTTACGACAGGGCCAGCCCCAGCATTTT. Amino acids: CASSLRQGQPQHF.

V gene TRBV28 combines with J gene TRBJ2-7; 8 bases fit TRBD1. CDR1 MDHEN and CDR2 SYDVKM come from the germline V gene. Trimming removed 2 bases from V and 2 bases from J; junction bases left unmatched: 5. CDR3 length: 15 amino acids. DNA for the CDR3: TGTGCCAGCAGTTTACAGGGGGCCCCAGCCTACGAGCAGTACTTC. Protein sequence: CASSLQGAPAYEQYF.

The rearrangement joins TRBV5-1 to TRBJ2-1; TRBD2 matches at 7 bases. This CDR3 is built from 16 residues. V was pared by 0 bases and J by 6 bases, with 9 bases of the junction left unmatched. Germline V gene lookup returns CDR1 SGHRS and CDR2 YFSETQ. DNA of the CDR3: TGCGCCAGCAGCTTGGCGGACGGGGGGTTGATCAATGAGCAGTTCTTC. Translating gives CASSLADGGLINEQFF. The entire variable domain, with the rest obtained from reference TRBV5-1 and TRBJ2-1, is as follows: KAGVTQTPRYLIKTRGQQVTLSCSPISGHRSVSWYQQTPGQGLQFLFEYFSETQRNKGNFPGRFSGRQFSNSRSEMNVSTLELGDSALYLCASSLADGGLINEQFFGPGTRLTVL.

This chain connects TRBV4-1 to TRBJ1-5; D might be TRBD1 (6 bases). Germline V gives CDR1 MGHRA, CDR2 YSYEKL. V was trimmed by 0 bases and J by 10 bases, leaving 16 bases between them. The CDR3 covers 15 residues. CDR3 in amino acids: CASSQEPGVGQPQHF. The CDR3 DNA sequence: TGCGCCAGCAGCCAAGAGCCGGGCGTGGGACAACCCCAGCATTTT.

Only one count was recorded for this clone. The V gene is TRBV12-5, the J gene TRBJ1-5; 8 nucleotides match TRBD1. The CDR3 contains 18 residues. With V trimmed by 5 bases and J by 2 bases, 14 bases remained unmatched. The V gene's germline CDR1 is LGHNT and CDR2 FRNRAP. The CDR3 spells CASGITGQVMRGNQPQHF. The CDR3 bases are TGTGCTAGTGGTATAACGGGACAGGTAATGCGGGGCAATCAGCCCCAGCATTTT.

This chain uses TRBV11-2 with TRBJ2-7, with 11 nucleotides matching TRBD1. The CDR3 is made up of 15 amino acids. Germline loops: CDR1 SGHAT, CDR2 FQNNGV. Germline trimming cut 6 bases from V and 9 bases from J; bases unmatched to any gene: 13. As DNA, the CDR3 is TGTGCCAGCAGACGAGACCTGGGACAGGGGGAAGCGCAGTACTTC. It specifies CASRRDLGQGEAQYF.

This clone was detected only a few times. V gene TRBV5-1 combines with J gene TRBJ2-6; 8 positions match TRBD1. Germline CDR1 reads SGHRS; CDR2 reads YFSETQ. V lost 4 bases and J lost 2; bases outside the gene matches: 8. The CDR3 is 17 amino acids. CDR3 DNA sequence: TGCGCCAGCAGCCAAACAGGGGGAAACGCTGGGGCCAACGTCCTGACTTTC. Protein product: CASSQTGGNAGANVLTF.

The rearrangement links TRBV6-4 to TRBJ1-4, with D tentatively TRBD1 (6 bases). Trimming cost V 3 bases and J 7 bases, with 18 bases left between them. The CDR3 sequence is 16 residues long. CDR1 and CDR2 from the germline V gene are MRHNA and SNTAGT. CDR3 amino acids: CASSEIRGNEVEKLFF. The CDR3 bases are TGTGCCAGCAGTGAAATAAGGGGGAACGAGGTTGAAAAACTGTTTTTT.

V is TRBV12-5 and J is TRBJ2-5; TRBD2 aligns across 9 bases. The ends lost 5 bases at V and 1 base at J; junction bases unmatched: 5. Germline V gives CDR1 LGHNT, CDR2 FRNRAP. This CDR3 has 15 amino acids. CDR3 protein: CASGTRLAAQETQYF. CDR3 nucleotide sequence: TGTGCTAGTGGTACAAGACTAGCGGCCCAAGAGACCCAGTACTTC.

The V call is TRBV4-1, the J call TRBJ2-7, with TRBD2 matching 11 bases. V shed 3 bases and J 9 bases; nucleotides not matched to a gene: 13. The CDR3 runs to 16 residues. Germline V lookup: CDR1 MGHRA, CDR2 YSYEKL. CDR3 amino acids: CASSHVDSGLAAAQYF. CDR3 in DNA: TGCGCCAGCAGCCATGTCGACTCGGGACTAGCGGCCGCGCAGTACTTC.